The T cell receptor beta chain described here comes from a study of T cells in Graves' hyperthyroidism and ophthalmopathy. There were TCR beta CDR3 regions amplified from RNA transcripts. First-round RT-PCR of the TCR CDR3 relied on the HTBI primer set. TCRdb itself ran the multiplex PCR reads through MiXCR, one entry per CDR3 protein. The sample carries 750,000 to 900,000 distinct CDR3 sequences, 35% to 40% recorded once. About this clonotype: The antigen remains undetermined.

Clinical symptoms, serum thyroxine, TRAb, thyroid ultrasound and orbital computed tomography informed diagnoses. Fresh 10 ml peripheral blood yielded PBMCs. Germline values: CDR1 SGHAT, CDR2 FQDESV (reference sequence). This CDR3 comprises 17 residues. V shed 3 bases, J shed 0 bases, and the junction held 11 bases outside the gene matches. The study, taken as a whole, reports: Peripheral blood also featured most of the thyroid clonotypes expanded above 0.001.

The clonotype comes from a man aged 18 to 30 with Graves' hyperthyroidism. This chain joins TRBV11-1 and TRBJ2-7; 7 positions agree with TRBD2. The sequenced sample consisted of blood. CDR3 protein: CASSLGFLADASYEQYF. The CDR3 nucleotides are TGTGCCAGCAGCTTGGGGTTTCTAGCGGATGCCTCCTACGAGCAGTACTTC. Full variable domain (remainder filled in from reference TRBV11-1 and TRBJ2-7): EAEVAQSPRYKITEKSQAVAFWCDPISGHATLYWYRQILGQGPELLVQFQDESVVDDSQLPKDRFSAERLKGVDSTLKIQPAELGDSAMYLCASSLGFLADASYEQYFGPGTRLTVT.